This TCR beta chain was captured in a study of T cell responses to AZD1222 COVID-19 vaccine. Study-wide results and caveats: Epitopes outside B.1.351 and B.1.1.7 mutated regions reportedly drew nearly half of spike TCRs. Across the whole spike, CD4 TCRs peaked at regions 160-218 and 743-854.

V was clipped by 5 bases and J by 4 bases; unmatched bases: 13. The CDR3 extends over 17 amino acids. Per the germline V gene, CDR1 is LGHDT and CDR2 is YNNKEL (reference sequence). Here immunoSEQ multiplex PCR was the method, and the copy in TCRdb shows in-frame clones only, minus some. The table includes 17,000 or so clones, over 85% detected once. Of note for this clone: Its matching antigen is unknown.

Pooled together were second doses at about 4 or about 12 weeks. The chain uses TRBV3-1 (or the pseudogene TRBV3-2) and TRBJ2-2; 7 bases agree with TRBD2. The sequenced sample was peripheral blood, obtained 28 days after the second AZD1222 dose. This receptor was taken from an adult who received the AZD1222 COVID-19 vaccine. The CDR3 spells CASSSWAGVGGTGELFF. DNA of the CDR3: TGTGCCAGCAGCTCATGGGCGGGAGTTGGCGGCACCGGGGAGCTGTTTTTT.